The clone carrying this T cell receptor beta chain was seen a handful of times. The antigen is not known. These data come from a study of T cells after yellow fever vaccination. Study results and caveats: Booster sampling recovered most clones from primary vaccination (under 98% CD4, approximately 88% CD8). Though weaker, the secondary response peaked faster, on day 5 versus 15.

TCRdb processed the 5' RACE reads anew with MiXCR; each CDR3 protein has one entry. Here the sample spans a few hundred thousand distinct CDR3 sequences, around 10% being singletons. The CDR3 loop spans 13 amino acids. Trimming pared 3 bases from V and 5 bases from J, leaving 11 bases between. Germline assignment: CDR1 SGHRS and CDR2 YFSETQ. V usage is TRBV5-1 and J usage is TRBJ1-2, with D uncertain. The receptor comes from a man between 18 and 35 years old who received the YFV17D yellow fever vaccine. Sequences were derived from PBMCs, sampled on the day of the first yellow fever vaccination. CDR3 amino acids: CASSSHDGYGYTF. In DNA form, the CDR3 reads TGCGCCAGCAGCTCGCACGACGGATATGGCTACACCTTC.